Listed below are T cell receptor beta chains from one sample, sequenced in a study of cytomegalovirus exposure and HLA in healthy donors. Some clones are missing from TCRdb's copy, which holds only in-frame ones; the method was immunoSEQ multiplex PCR. The sample includes approximately 100,000 clones, around 79% of them seen just once. What was sequenced was PBMCs. The receptors shown here come from a middle-aged woman in good health and CMV-seronegative. Both conserved end residues are part of each CDR3. The D gene is left open where the match is weak. Clone sizes are given selectively: once, few, many, or a class where the clone is expanded.

TGTTCCAGCAGCTTAGAACGGCGGGGATCCCCAAACTATGGCTACACCTTC | CSSSLERRGSPNYGYTF | few | TRBJ1-2 | TRBV7-9 | NA
TGTGCCAGCAGCCCCGGGGTGGGGGGCTACGAGCAGTACTTC | CASSPGVGGYEQYF | NA | TRBJ2-7 | TRBV9 | NA
TGTGCCAGCAGTTGGGCGGGTAGCAATCAGCCCCAGCATTTT | CASSWAGSNQPQHF | NA | TRBJ1-5 | TRBV28 | NA
TGTGCCAGCAGCGTAGGTCCATCTACAGGGGGCGAGAACATTCAGTACTTC | CASSVGPSTGGENIQYF | NA | TRBJ2-4 | TRBV9 | TRBD1
TGCAGCGGGACAGGGGACATAACGATGAACACTGAAGCTTTCTTT | CSGTGDITMNTEAFF | NA | TRBJ1-1 | TRBV29-1 | TRBD1
TGCGCCAGCATCTCGGGGGAGGGGTACACCTACAATGAGCAGTTCTTC | CASISGEGYTYNEQFF | NA | TRBJ2-1 | TRBV5-1 | TRBD2
TGTGCCAGCAGTGATCAAAGAAGGAGTGAAAAACTGTTTTTT | CASSDQRRSEKLFF | NA | TRBJ1-4 | TRBV25-1 | NA
TGTGCCAGCAGTGACCCGACTAGCTATGAGCAGTTCTTC | CASSDPTSYEQFF | NA | TRBJ2-1 | TRBV2 | TRBD2
TGTGCCAGCAACACAGACCCCGTCTACAATGAGCAGTTCTTC | CASNTDPVYNEQFF | NA | TRBJ2-1 | TRBV2 | NA
TGTGCCAGTAGCCGAGTGGGCTACAGCACAGATACGCAGTATTTT | CASSRVGYSTDTQYF | NA | TRBJ2-3 | TRBV19 | NA
TGCGCCAGCAGCCAAGAGGGCGTTGGGGGCTACACCTTC | CASSQEGVGGYTF | NA | TRBJ1-2 | TRBV4-3 | NA
TGTGCCAGTAGAACCGGACAGGACGACTATGGCTACACCTTC | CASRTGQDDYGYTF | NA | TRBJ1-2 | TRBV19 | TRBD1
TGTGCCAGCAGAGGCAGGGTATACGAGCAGTACTTC | CASRGRVYEQYF | NA | TRBJ2-7 | TRBV28 | NA
TGTGCCAGCAGCTTGGCCAGCTACGAGCAGTACTTC | CASSLASYEQYF | NA | TRBJ2-7 | TRBV5-6 | NA
TGTGCCAGCACCGTCGGAGGAGGACCACTCGTAGACTGGGGCTACACCTTC | CASTVGGGPLVDWGYTF | few | TRBJ1-2 | TRBV27 | NA
TGTGCCAGCAGCCGCGACAGTACCCTATCCTATGGCTACACCTTC | CASSRDSTLSYGYTF | NA | TRBJ1-2 | TRBV7-2 | NA
TGTGCCAGCAGCCTTACATCAACACTAGGAGCTTTCTTT | CASSLTSTLGAFF | NA | TRBJ1-1 | TRBV14 | NA
TGTGCCAGCCATTCGGGTAGCGGGGTCGGGACCCAGTACTTC | CASHSGSGVGTQYF | once | TRBJ2-5 | TRBV2 | TRBD2
TGTGCCTGGAGTGACCGGGACAATCAGCCCCAGCATTTT | CAWSDRDNQPQHF | NA | TRBJ1-5 | TRBV30 | NA
TGTGCCAGCAGCTCGGGTCTTACGCGGGGATCCGGGGAGCTGTTTTTT | CASSSGLTRGSGELFF | NA | TRBJ2-2 | TRBV5-4 | NA
TGTGCCAGCAGCCAAAAGCGGGATCACTACGAGCAGTACTTC | CASSQKRDHYEQYF | few | TRBJ2-7 | TRBV4-2 | TRBD2
TGTGCCAGCTCACTGGACAGGTCCCCGTATGAAAAACTGTTTTTT | CASSLDRSPYEKLFF | NA | TRBJ1-4 | TRBV18 | TRBD1
TGTGCCAGTAGTAAAACTAGCGGGGCGAACACCGGGGAGCTGTTTTTT | CASSKTSGANTGELFF | NA | TRBJ2-2 | TRBV19 | TRBD2
TGTGCCAGCAGCTCGCCGTACAGGGGACTAGCGGGACCCAATGAGCAGTTCTTC | CASSSPYRGLAGPNEQFF | NA | TRBJ2-1 | TRBV7-3 | TRBD2
TGTGCCAGCAGCCCGGGACAGGGCACCTACGAGCAGTACTTC | CASSPGQGTYEQYF | NA | TRBJ2-7 | TRBV7-9 | TRBD1
TGTGCCAGCAGCTTAATCGGGGTTCGGAACACTGAAGCTTTCTTT | CASSLIGVRNTEAFF | NA | TRBJ1-1 | TRBV7-2 | NA
TGTGCCAGCAGCGAAAGCGGGGGAGTAGGAGAAAAACTGTTTTTT | CASSESGGVGEKLFF | NA | TRBJ1-4 | TRBV7-9 | NA
TGTGCCAGCAGTTTATATAGGGGACAGGGATTCGACGAGCAGTACTTC | CASSLYRGQGFDEQYF | NA | TRBJ2-7 | TRBV28 | TRBD1
TGCGCCAGCAGCCAAGAGTTCGGACTAGCGGGAGATTATGAGCAGTTCTTC | CASSQEFGLAGDYEQFF | NA | TRBJ2-1 | TRBV4-1 | TRBD2
TGTGCCAGCAATCGCGGTAGCTCCTACAATGAGCAGTTCTTC | CASNRGSSYNEQFF | NA | TRBJ2-1 | TRBV2 | NA
TGTGCCTGGAGTGTTCAGGGGGAGAATGAAAAACTGTTTTTT | CAWSVQGENEKLFF | NA | TRBJ1-4 | TRBV30 | TRBD1
TGTGCCAGCAGCCCGAGGTCTAACACCGGGGAGCTGTTTTTT | CASSPRSNTGELFF | NA | TRBJ2-2 | TRBV7-9 | NA
TGTGCCAGCAGTTTAGAATGGGCCGGGATCACTGAAGCTTTCTTT | CASSLEWAGITEAFF | NA | TRBJ1-1 | TRBV27 | NA
TGTGCCAGCCAGGAACCGCACAGACAAGAGACCCAGTACTTC | CASQEPHRQETQYF | NA | TRBJ2-5 | TRBV19 | NA
TGTGCCAGCAGTTACACGATTGATGCTAGCTACGAGCAGTACTTC | CASSYTIDASYEQYF | NA | TRBJ2-7 | TRBV6-5 | NA
TGCAGCGCCGAAGGGGTAAGGGGCCACTCCTACGAGCAGTACTTC | CSAEGVRGHSYEQYF | NA | TRBJ2-7 | TRBV29-1 | NA
TGCGCCAGCAGCCAAGATGTAGTAGATCGGGGTGAGCAGTTCTTC | CASSQDVVDRGEQFF | NA | TRBJ2-1 | TRBV4-1 | NA
TGTGCCAGCAGCACCGGGACAGGGAGGATTAAGACCCAGTACTTC | CASSTGTGRIKTQYF | NA | TRBJ2-5 | TRBV7-2 | TRBD1
TGTGCCAGTAGTCCGGGACTAGCCTACAATGAGCAGTTCTTC | CASSPGLAYNEQFF | NA | TRBJ2-1 | TRBV19 | TRBD2
TGTGCCAGCAGGTCACGGGGGACTATCCACAATGAGCAGTTCTTC | CASRSRGTIHNEQFF | NA | TRBJ2-1 | TRBV6-5 | TRBD2
TGCAGCGTTATCAGGGGAGCCAGCTCCTACAATGAGCAGTTCTTC | CSVIRGASSYNEQFF | NA | TRBJ2-1 | TRBV29-1 | NA
TGCGCCAGCAGCCGAGGGACTAGCGGGAGGGCCGTGGAGACCCAGTACTTC | CASSRGTSGRAVETQYF | NA | TRBJ2-5 | TRBV4-1 | TRBD2
TGTGCCAGCAGCTTGGAGTCTAGCTCCTACAATGAGCAGTTCTTC | CASSLESSSYNEQFF | few | TRBJ2-1 | TRBV5-4 | NA